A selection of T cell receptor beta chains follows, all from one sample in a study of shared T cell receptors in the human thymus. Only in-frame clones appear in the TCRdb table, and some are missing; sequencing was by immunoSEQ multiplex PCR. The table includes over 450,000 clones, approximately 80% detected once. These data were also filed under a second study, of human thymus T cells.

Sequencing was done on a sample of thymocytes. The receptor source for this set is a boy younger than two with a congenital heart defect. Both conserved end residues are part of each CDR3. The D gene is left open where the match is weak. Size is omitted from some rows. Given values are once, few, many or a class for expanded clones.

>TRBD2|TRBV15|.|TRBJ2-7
CATSRGGREVVHEQYF
TGTGCCACCAGCAGAGGGGGGCGGGAGGTTGTCCACGAGCAGTACTTC
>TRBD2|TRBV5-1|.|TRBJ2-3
CASSLGLAGDTDTQYF
TGCGCCAGCAGCTTGGGACTAGCGGGCGACACAGATACGCAGTATTTT
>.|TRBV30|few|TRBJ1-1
CAWDPRDGGPKVQRAFF
TGTGCCTGGGACCCCCGAGACGGAGGTCCAAAGGTCCAAAGAGCTTTCTTT
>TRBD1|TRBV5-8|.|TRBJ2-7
CASPLTGTGDEQYF
TGTGCCAGCCCCCTTACCGGGACAGGGGACGAGCAGTACTTC
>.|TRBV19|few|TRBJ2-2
CASLDRGGTGELFF
TGTGCCAGCCTAGACCGGGGAGGAACCGGGGAGCTGTTTTTT
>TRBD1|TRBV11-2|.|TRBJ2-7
CASSFPTGTGGYEQYF
TGTGCCAGCAGCTTCCCGACCGGGACAGGGGGCTACGAGCAGTACTTC
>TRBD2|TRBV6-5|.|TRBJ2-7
CASSNLAGVHYEQYF
TGTGCCAGCAGTAATCTAGCGGGAGTACACTACGAGCAGTACTTC
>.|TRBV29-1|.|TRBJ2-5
CSVEAGETQYF
TGCAGCGTTGAAGCAGGGGAGACCCAGTACTTC
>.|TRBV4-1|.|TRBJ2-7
CASSQEGPGGAYEQYF
TGCGCCAGCAGCCAAGAAGGTCCAGGAGGGGCCTACGAGCAGTACTTC
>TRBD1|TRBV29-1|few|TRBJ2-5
CSLRLTGPQETQYF
TGCAGCCTCCGCCTGACAGGGCCCCAAGAGACCCAGTACTTC
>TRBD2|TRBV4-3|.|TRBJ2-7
CASSQESLADPYEQYF
TGCGCCAGCAGCCAAGAGTCGCTAGCGGACCCCTACGAGCAGTACTTC
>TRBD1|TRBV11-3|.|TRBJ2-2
CASSLGVWAGGEDTGELFF
TGTGCCAGCAGCTTAGGGGTTTGGGCAGGGGGCGAGGACACCGGGGAGCTGTTTTTT
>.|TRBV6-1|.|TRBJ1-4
CASSEAAKHGGPNEKLFF
TGTGCCAGCAGTGAAGCCGCCAAACACGGGGGGCCGAATGAAAAACTGTTTTTT
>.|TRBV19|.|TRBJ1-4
CASSINPRGMFF
TGTGCCAGTAGTATTAACCCACGGGGGATGTTTTTT
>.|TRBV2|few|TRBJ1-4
CASSEFPVTNEKLFF
TGTGCCAGCAGTGAATTCCCCGTAACTAATGAAAAACTGTTTTTT
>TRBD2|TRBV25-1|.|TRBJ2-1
CASSPTSGRAHEQFF
TGTGCCAGCAGTCCGACTAGCGGGAGGGCCCATGAGCAGTTCTTC
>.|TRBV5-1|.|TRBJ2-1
CASSPGPGSYNEQFF
TGCGCCAGCTCCCCCGGGCCGGGGTCCTACAATGAGCAGTTCTTC
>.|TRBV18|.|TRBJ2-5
CASSPRIAEDEETQYF
TGTGCCAGCTCACCAAGGATAGCGGAGGACGAAGAGACCCAGTACTTC
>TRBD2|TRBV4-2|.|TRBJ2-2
CASSNEGLGNTGELFF
TGTGCCAGCAGCAACGAGGGACTAGGGAACACCGGGGAGCTGTTTTTT
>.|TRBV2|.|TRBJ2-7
CASARGDF
TGTGCCAGCGCCCGGGGTGACTTC
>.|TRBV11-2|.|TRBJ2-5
CASSLDRRQETQYF
TGTGCCAGCAGCTTAGATCGTCGGCAAGAGACCCAGTACTTC
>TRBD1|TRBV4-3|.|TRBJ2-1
CASSQDRGTASYNEQFF
TGCGCCAGCAGCCAAGATCGAGGGACAGCCTCCTACAATGAGCAGTTCTTC
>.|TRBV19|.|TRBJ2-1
CASSTATGNEQFF
TGTGCCAGTAGTACGGCTACAGGCAATGAGCAGTTCTTC
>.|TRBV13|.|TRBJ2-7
CASSLAPLMIAVTPNEQYF
TGTGCCAGCAGCTTAGCCCCCCTGATGATAGCGGTAACTCCTAACGAGCAGTACTTC
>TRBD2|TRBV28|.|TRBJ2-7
CASMLQAGTYEQYF
TGTGCCAGCATGCTACAAGCGGGGACCTACGAGCAGTACTTC
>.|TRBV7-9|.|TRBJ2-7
CASSLIIPPSYEQYF
TGTGCCAGCAGCCTCATAATTCCACCGAGCTACGAGCAGTACTTC
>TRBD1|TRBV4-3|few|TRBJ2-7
CASSQEHRGYYEQYF
TGCGCCAGCAGCCAAGAGCACAGGGGGTACTACGAGCAGTACTTC
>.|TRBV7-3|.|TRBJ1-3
CASSPGSWGDTIYF
TGTGCCAGCAGCCCCGGGTCGTGGGGGGACACCATATATTTT
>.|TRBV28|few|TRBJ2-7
CASTPQLAHYEQYF
TGTGCCAGCACCCCCCAACTAGCTCACTACGAGCAGTACTTC
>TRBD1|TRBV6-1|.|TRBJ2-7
CAHQDRPYEQYF
TGTGCCCATCAGGACAGGCCCTACGAGCAGTACTTC
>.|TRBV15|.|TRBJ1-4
CATSKAPYPNEKLFF
TGTGCCACCAGCAAAGCCCCTTATCCGAATGAAAAACTGTTTTTT
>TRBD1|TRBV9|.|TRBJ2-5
CASSATDRAGETQYF
TGTGCCAGCAGCGCGACGGACAGGGCGGGAGAGACCCAGTACTTC
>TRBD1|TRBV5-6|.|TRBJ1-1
CASSQRQGLGTEAFF
TGTGCCAGCAGCCAGCGACAGGGGCTGGGCACTGAAGCTTTCTTT
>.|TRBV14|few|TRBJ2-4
CASSQGLVATTVTTPIAKNIQYF
TGTGCCAGCAGCCAAGGTCTGGTTGCGACGACAGTCACGACTCCTATAGCCAAAAACATTCAGTACTTC
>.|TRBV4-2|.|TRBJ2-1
CASSQDNASVYNEQFF
TGTGCCAGCAGCCAAGATAACGCTAGCGTCTACAATGAGCAGTTCTTC
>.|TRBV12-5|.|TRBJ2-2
CASGLVGLTDRDKGGDTGELFF
TGTGCTAGTGGTTTGGTAGGCCTGACTGACAGGGACAAGGGCGGGGACACCGGGGAGCTGTTTTTT
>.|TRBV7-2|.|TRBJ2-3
CASSLLPSTDTQYF
TGTGCCAGCAGCCTCCTTCCTAGCACAGATACGCAGTATTTT
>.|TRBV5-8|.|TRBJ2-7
CASSHAGLAIGEQYF
TGTGCCAGCAGCCACGCGGGGCTAGCGATAGGGGAGCAGTACTTC
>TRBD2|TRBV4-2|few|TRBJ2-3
CASSQDPKRERRGRDTQYF
TGTGCCAGCAGCCAAGATCCGAAGCGGGAGCGCCGGGGGAGAGATACGCAGTATTTT
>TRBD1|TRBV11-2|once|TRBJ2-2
CASSPLLRGHRSTGELFF
TGTGCCAGCAGCCCCCTGTTGAGGGGGCACCGGAGCACCGGGGAGCTGTTTTTT
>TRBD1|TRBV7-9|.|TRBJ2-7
CASSPRTGGDEQYF
TGTGCCAGCAGCCCCCGGACAGGGGGGGACGAGCAGTACTTC
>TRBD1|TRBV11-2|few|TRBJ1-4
CASSSPGGDRGNEKLFF
TGTGCCAGCAGCTCCCCCGGCGGAGACAGGGGTAATGAAAAACTGTTTTTT
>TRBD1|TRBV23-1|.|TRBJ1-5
CASSHYRGYQPQHF
TGCGCCAGCAGTCACTACAGGGGTTATCAGCCCCAGCATTTT
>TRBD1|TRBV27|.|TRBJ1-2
CASRRLGQYYGYTF
TGTGCCAGCAGGCGATTGGGACAGTACTATGGCTACACCTTC
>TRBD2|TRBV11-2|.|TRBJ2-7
CASSLGYAGGYDEQYF
TGTGCCAGCAGCTTAGGTTACGCGGGGGGATATGACGAGCAGTACTTC
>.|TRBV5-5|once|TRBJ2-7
CASSLRLESYEQYF
TGTGCCAGCAGCTTACGGCTAGAGAGCTACGAGCAGTACTTC
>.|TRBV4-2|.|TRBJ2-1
CASSQDNTGTAYNEQFF
TGTGCCAGCAGCCAAGACAACACCGGGACTGCCTACAATGAGCAGTTCTTC
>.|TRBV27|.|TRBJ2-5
CASSFAQAQTQYF
TGTGCCAGCAGTTTTGCGCAGGCCCAGACCCAGTACTTC
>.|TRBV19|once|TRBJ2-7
CASSKQVSYEQYF
TGTGCCAGTAGTAAGCAGGTATCCTACGAGCAGTACTTC
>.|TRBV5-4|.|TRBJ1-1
CASTRWRGGTEAFF
TGTGCCAGCACCAGGTGGAGGGGAGGAACTGAAGCTTTCTTT